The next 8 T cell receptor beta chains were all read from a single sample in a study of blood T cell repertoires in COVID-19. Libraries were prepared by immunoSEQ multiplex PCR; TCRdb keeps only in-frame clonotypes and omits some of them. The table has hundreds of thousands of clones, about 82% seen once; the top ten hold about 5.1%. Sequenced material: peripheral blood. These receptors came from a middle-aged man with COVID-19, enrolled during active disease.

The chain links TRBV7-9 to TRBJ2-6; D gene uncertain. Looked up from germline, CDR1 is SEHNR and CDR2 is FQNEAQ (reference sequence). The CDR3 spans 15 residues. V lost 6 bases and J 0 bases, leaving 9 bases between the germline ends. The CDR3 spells CASRRGGSGANVLTF. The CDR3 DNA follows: TGTGCCAGCAGGCGAGGCGGCTCTGGGGCCAACGTCCTGACTTTC.

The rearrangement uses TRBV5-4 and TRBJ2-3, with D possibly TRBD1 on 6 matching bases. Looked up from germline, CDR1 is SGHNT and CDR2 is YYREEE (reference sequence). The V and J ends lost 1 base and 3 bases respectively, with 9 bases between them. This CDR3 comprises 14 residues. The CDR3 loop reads CASSLRGGTDTQYF. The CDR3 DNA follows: TGTGCCAGCAGCTTGAGAGGGGGAACAGATACGCAGTATTTT.

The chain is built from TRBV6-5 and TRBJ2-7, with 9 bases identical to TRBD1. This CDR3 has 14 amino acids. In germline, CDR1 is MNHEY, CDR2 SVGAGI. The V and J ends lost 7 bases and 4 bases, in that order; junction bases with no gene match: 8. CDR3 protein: CASIQDRGSYEQYF. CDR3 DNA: TGTGCCAGCATCCAGGACAGGGGTTCGTACGAGCAGTACTTC.

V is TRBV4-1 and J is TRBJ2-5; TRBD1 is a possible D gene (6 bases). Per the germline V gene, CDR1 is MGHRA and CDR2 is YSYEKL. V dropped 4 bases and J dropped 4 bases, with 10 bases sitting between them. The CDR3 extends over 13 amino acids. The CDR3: CASSPGDIETQYF. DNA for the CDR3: TGCGCCAGCAGCCCAGGGGATATAGAGACCCAGTACTTC.

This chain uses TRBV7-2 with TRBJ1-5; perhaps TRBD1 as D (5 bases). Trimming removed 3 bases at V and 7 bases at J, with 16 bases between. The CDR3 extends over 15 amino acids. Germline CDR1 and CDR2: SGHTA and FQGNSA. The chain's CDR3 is CASSFPGGVEQPQHF. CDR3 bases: TGTGCCAGCAGCTTCCCGGGGGGGGTAGAGCAGCCCCAGCATTTT.

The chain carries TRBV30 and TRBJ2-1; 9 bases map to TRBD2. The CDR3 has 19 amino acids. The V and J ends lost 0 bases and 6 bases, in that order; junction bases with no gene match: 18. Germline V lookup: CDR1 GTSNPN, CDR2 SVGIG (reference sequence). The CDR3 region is CAWSVGLAGRGWVINEQFF. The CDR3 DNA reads TGTGCCTGGAGTGTAGGGCTAGCGGGGCGAGGATGGGTAATCAATGAGCAGTTCTTC. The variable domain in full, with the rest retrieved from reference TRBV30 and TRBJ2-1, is SQTIHQWPATLVQPVGSPLSLECTVEGTSNPNLYWYRQAAGRGLQLLFYSVGIGQISSEVPQNLSASRPQDRQFILSSKKLLLSDSGFYLCAWSVGLAGRGWVINEQFFGPGTRLTVL.

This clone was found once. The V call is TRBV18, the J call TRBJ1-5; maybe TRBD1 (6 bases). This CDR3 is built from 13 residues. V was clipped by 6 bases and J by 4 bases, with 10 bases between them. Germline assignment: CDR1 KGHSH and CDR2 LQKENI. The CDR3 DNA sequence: TGTGCCAGCTCCCGGGACACAAATCAGCCCCAGCATTTT. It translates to CASSRDTNQPQHF.

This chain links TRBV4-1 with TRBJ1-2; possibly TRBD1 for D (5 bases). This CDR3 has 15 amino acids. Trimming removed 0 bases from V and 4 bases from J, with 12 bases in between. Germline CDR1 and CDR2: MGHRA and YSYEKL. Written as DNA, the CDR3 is TGCGCCAGCAGCCAAGATTGGGGGGAGAGCTATGGCTACACCTTC. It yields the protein CASSQDWGESYGYTF.